The TCR beta chain under discussion was sequenced for a study of T-cell reconstitution after alpha-beta-depleted transplantation in children. Unique molecular identifiers were built into the TCRbeta library. One entry per CDR3 protein results from TCRdb running MiXCR on the PCR reads. The sample lists some 120,000 distinct CDR3 sequences; 8.5% to 10% were seen once. The TCR comes from a girl less than two years old who had a stem cell transplant for combined immunodeficiency, so the T cells may come from the graft donor. Material: PBMCs, mostly from graft donor cells, obtained 180 days after TCRalphabeta/CD19-depleted stem cell transplant.

The CDR3 DNA sequence: TGTGCCAGCAGCCCGGACAGGGGGCGGCAGCCCCAGCATTTT. Its translation: CASSPDRGRQPQHF. The chain uses TRBV12-3 or TRBV12-4 and TRBJ1-5; 11 bases map to TRBD1. With V trimmed by 6 bases and J by 7 bases, 5 bases remained unmatched. The CDR3 contains 14 residues.